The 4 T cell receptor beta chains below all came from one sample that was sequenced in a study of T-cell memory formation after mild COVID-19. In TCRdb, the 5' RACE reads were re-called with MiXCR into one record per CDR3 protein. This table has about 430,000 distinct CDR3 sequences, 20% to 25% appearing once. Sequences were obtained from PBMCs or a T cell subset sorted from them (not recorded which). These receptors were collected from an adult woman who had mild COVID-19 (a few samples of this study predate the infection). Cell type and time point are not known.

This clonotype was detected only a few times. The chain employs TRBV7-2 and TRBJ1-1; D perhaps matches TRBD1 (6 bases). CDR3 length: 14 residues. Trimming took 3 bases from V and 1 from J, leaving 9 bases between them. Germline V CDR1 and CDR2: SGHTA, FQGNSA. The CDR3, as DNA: TGTGCCAGCAGCTTGTTGGGACAGAACACTGAAGCTTTCTTT. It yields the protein CASSLLGQNTEAFF.

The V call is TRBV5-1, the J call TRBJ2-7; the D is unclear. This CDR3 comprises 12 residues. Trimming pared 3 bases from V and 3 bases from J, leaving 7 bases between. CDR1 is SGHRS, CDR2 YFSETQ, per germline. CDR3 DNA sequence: TGCGCCAGCAGCTCCCGTAACTACGAGCAGTACTTC. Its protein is CASSSRNYEQYF.

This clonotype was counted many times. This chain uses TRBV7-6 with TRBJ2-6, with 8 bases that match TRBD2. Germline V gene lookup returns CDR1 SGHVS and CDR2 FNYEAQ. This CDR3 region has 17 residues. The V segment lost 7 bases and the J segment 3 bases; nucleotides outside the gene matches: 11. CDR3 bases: TGTGCCAGCACCATGGAGAGGGGGACTAGTGGGGCCAACGTCCTGACTTTC. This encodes CASTMERGTSGANVLTF.

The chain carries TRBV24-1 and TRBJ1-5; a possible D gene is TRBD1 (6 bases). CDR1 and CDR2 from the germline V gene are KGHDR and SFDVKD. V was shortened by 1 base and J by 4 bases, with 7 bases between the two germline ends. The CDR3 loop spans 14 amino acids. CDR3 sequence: CATSDFGQNQPQHF. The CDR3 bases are TGTGCCACCAGTGATTTTGGACAGAATCAGCCCCAGCATTTT.